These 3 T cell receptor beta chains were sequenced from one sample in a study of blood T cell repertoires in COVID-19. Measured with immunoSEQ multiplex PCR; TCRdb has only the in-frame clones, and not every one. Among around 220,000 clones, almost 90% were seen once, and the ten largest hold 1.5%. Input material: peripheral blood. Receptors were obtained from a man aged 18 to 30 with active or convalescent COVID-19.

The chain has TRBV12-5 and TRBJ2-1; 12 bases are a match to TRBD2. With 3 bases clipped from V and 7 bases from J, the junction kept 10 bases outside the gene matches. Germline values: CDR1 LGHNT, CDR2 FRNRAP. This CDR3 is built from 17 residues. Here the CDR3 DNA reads TGTGCTAGTGGTTTTTCTCCGACTAGCGGGAGATGGAATGAGCAGTTCTTC. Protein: CASGFSPTSGRWNEQFF. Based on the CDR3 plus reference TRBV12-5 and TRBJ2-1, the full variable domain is DARVTQTPRHKVTEMGQEVTMRCQPILGHNTVFWYRQTMMQGLELLAYFRNRAPLDDSGMPKDRFSAEMPDATLATLKIQPSEPRDSAVYFCASGFSPTSGRWNEQFFGPGTRLTVL.

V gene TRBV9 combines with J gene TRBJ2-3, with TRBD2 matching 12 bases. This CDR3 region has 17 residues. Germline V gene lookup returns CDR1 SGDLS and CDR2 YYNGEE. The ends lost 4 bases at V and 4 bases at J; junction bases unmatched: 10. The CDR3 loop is CASSPRPSSGRADTQYF. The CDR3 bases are TGTGCCAGCAGCCCTCGACCCTCTAGCGGGAGGGCAGATACGCAGTATTTT. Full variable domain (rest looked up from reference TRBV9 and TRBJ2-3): DSGVTQTPKHLITATGQRVTLRCSPRSGDLSVYWYQQSLDQGLQFLIQYYNGEERAKGNILERFSAQQFPDLHSELNLSSLELGDSALYFCASSPRPSSGRADTQYFGPGTRLTVL.

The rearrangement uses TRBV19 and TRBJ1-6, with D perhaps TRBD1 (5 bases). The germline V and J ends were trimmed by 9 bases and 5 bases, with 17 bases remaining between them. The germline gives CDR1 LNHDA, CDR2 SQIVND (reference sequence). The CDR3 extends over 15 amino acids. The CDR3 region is CASNTGHLDNSPLHF. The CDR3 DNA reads TGTGCCAGCAACACAGGCCACCTAGATAATTCACCCCTCCACTTT.